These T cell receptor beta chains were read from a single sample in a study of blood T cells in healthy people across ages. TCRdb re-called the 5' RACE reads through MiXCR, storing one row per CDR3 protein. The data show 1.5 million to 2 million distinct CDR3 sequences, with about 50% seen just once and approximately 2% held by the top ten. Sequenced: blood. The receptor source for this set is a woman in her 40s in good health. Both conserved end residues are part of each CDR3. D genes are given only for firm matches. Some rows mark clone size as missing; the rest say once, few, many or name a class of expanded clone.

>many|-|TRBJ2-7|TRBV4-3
CASSQPGRGVSEQYF
TGCGCCAGCAGCCAACCTGGACGGGGCGTATCGGAGCAGTACTTC
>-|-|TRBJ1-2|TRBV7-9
CASSFPTDLPIHNGYTF
TGTGCCAGCAGCTTCCCGACAGATCTTCCCATCCATAATGGCTACACCTTC
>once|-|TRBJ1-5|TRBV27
CASSLRRGHQPQHF
TGTGCCAGCAGTTTGCGTAGGGGACATCAGCCCCAGCATTTT
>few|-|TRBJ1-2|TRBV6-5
CASSYSVGYGYTF
TGTGCCAGCAGTTACTCCGTGGGTTATGGCTACACCTTC
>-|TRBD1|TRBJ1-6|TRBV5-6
CASSPRRTGGESPLHF
TGTGCCAGCAGTCCACGCCGAACAGGGGGCGAATCACCCCTCCACTTT
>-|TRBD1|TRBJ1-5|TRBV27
CASSITGGFNQPQHF
TGTGCCAGCAGTATAACAGGGGGCTTCAATCAGCCCCAGCATTTT
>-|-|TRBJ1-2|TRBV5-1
CASSVGFQQGGYTF
TGCGCCAGCAGCGTTGGTTTCCAGCAGGGGGGCTACACCTTC
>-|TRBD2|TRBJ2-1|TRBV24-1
CATGHGLAIHEQFF
TGTGCCACTGGACACGGACTAGCGATCCATGAGCAGTTCTTC
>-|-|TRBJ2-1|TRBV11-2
CASSFSGPVNNEQFF
TGTGCCAGCAGCTTCTCAGGGCCAGTGAACAATGAGCAGTTCTTC
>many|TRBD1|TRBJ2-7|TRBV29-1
CSVDAGQGYEQYF
TGCAGCGTTGACGCTGGACAGGGTTACGAGCAGTACTTC
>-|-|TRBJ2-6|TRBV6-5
CASSYLRGGTGANVLTF
TGTGCCAGCAGTTACCTCCGAGGAGGGACTGGGGCCAACGTCCTGACTTTC
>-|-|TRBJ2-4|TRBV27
CASSSVLFPSYGQYF
TGTGCCAGCAGTTCGGTGCTATTTCCTTCCTACGGGCAGTACTTC
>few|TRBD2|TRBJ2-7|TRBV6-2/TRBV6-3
CASSYPAGTYEQYF
TGTGCCAGCAGTTACCCAGCGGGGACCTACGAGCAGTACTTC
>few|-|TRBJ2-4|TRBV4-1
CASSGHADTIAKNIQYF
TGCGCCAGCAGCGGTCACGCAGACACGATAGCCAAAAACATTCAGTACTTC
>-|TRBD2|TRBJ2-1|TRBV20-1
CSARPGLASYNEQFF
TGCAGTGCTAGACCCGGACTAGCGAGTTACAATGAGCAGTTCTTC
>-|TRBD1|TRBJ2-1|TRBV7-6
CASRGGTEGDEQFF
TGTGCCAGCCGAGGTGGGACAGAAGGTGATGAGCAGTTCTTC
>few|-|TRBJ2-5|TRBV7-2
CASSPPMGTGQETQYF
TGTGCCAGCAGCCCCCCCATGGGTACAGGCCAAGAGACCCAGTACTTC
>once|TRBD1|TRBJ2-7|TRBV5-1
CASSGVATGSYGQYF
TGCGCCAGCAGCGGGGTGGCGACAGGGAGCTACGGGCAGTACTTC
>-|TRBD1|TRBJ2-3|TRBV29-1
CSSRTGGVDTQYF
TGCAGCTCCAGGACAGGGGGCGTTGATACGCAGTATTTT
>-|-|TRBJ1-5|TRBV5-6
CASSPQGGGDQPQHF
TGTGCCAGCAGCCCCCAGGGAGGGGGGGATCAGCCCCAGCATTTT
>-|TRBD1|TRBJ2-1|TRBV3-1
CASSPGAGTVYNEQFF
TGTGCCAGCAGCCCAGGAGCCGGGACAGTCTACAATGAGCAGTTCTTC
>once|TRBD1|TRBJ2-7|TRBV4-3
CASSQGFGQGEQYF
TGCGCCAGCAGCCAAGGTTTCGGACAGGGGGAGCAGTACTTC
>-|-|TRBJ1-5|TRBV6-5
CASSYRFGNRSSNQPQHF
TGTGCCAGCAGTTACCGCTTCGGAAACAGATCGAGCAATCAGCCCCAGCATTTT
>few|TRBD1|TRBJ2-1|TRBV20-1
CSAQPGQGDRNEQFF
TGCAGTGCTCAGCCGGGACAGGGTGATCGTAATGAGCAGTTCTTC
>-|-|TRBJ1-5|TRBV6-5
CASSSTGTPGFGNQPQHF
TGTGCCAGCAGTTCCACGGGGACACCCGGGTTTGGCAATCAGCCCCAGCATTTT
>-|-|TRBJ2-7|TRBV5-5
CASSLGLVAGIYEQYF
TGTGCCAGCAGCTTGGGATTGGTTGCGGGGATCTACGAGCAGTACTTC
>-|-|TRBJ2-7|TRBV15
CATSRDPHRDEQYF
TGTGCCACCAGCAGAGATCCCCACAGGGACGAGCAGTACTTC
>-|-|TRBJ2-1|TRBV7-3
CASSLRDVAYNEQFF
TGTGCCAGCAGCTTGCGGGACGTTGCATACAATGAGCAGTTCTTC
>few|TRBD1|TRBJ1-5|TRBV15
CATSRLRQGRNQPQHF
TGTGCCACCAGCAGGTTAAGACAGGGGCGAAATCAGCCCCAGCATTTT
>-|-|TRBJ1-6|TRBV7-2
CASSVESQYSPLHF
TGTGCCAGCAGCGTGGAGTCCCAATATTCACCCCTCCACTTT
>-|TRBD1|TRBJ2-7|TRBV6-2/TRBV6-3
CASSNRQGFYEQYF
TGTGCCAGCAGCAATCGACAGGGGTTCTACGAGCAGTACTTC
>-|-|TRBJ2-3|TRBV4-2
CASSRRGGLPSTDTQYF
TGTGCCAGCAGCCGGCGAGGGGGGTTACCTAGCACAGATACGCAGTATTTT
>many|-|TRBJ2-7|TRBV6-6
CASSYPGSYEQYF
TGTGCCAGCAGTTACCCGGGCTCCTACGAGCAGTACTTC
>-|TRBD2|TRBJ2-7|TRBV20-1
CSATSSRREGGKQYF
TGCAGTGCAACTTCTAGTCGGCGGGAGGGCGGGAAGCAGTACTTC
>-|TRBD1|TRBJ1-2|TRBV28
CASLAGGQLDYGYTF
TGTGCCAGCCTTGCCGGGGGACAGCTAGATTATGGCTACACCTTC
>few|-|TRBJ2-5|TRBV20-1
CSARAVQETQYF
TGCAGTGCTAGGGCAGTCCAAGAGACCCAGTACTTC
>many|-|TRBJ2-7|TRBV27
CASSLSDLGRTNEQYF
TGTGCCAGCAGTTTATCAGATCTAGGGAGAACTAACGAGCAGTACTTC
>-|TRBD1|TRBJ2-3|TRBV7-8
CASSRREGQGTDTQYF
TGTGCCAGCAGCCGGAGGGAGGGACAGGGAACAGATACGCAGTATTTT
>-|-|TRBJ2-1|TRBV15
CATSRDLTDEQFF
TGTGCCACCAGCAGAGATCTTACCGATGAGCAGTTCTTC
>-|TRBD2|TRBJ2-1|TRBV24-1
CATSGPLADEQFF
TGTGCCACCAGTGGTCCACTAGCGGATGAGCAGTTCTTC
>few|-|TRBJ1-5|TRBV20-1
CSAIPDRNQPQHF
TGCAGTGCTATCCCCGATCGCAATCAGCCCCAGCATTTT
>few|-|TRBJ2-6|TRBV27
CASSLVLSGSGANVLTF
TGTGCCAGCAGTTTGGTACTTTCGGGATCTGGGGCCAACGTCCTGACTTTC
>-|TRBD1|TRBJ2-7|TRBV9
CASSEGTGDSYEQYF
TGTGCCAGCAGCGAAGGGACAGGGGATTCCTACGAGCAGTACTTC
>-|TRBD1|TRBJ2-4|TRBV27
CASSNRGRAKNIQYF
TGTGCCAGCAGCAACAGGGGGCGAGCCAAAAACATTCAGTACTTC
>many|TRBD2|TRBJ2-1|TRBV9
CASSVDGSLAGDEQFF
TGTGCCAGCAGCGTAGATGGCAGCCTAGCGGGGGATGAGCAGTTCTTC
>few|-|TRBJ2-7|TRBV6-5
CASRMAGSAYEQYF
TGTGCCAGCAGGATGGCAGGGAGTGCCTACGAGCAGTACTTC
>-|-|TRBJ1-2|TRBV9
CASSVVGDGYTF
TGTGCCAGCAGCGTAGTAGGGGATGGCTACACCTTC
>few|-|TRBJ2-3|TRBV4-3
CASSQDPGPGTDTQYF
TGCGCCAGCAGCCAAGACCCAGGACCCGGTACAGATACGCAGTATTTT
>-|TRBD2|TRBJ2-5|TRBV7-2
CASSLGLAGGGQETQYF
TGTGCCAGCAGCCTGGGACTAGCGGGGGGGGGCCAAGAGACCCAGTACTTC
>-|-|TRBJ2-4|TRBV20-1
CSALIGAGVDIQYF
TGCAGTGCACTAATAGGAGCAGGGGTGGACATTCAGTACTTC
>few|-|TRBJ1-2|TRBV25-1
CASLGEAYGYTF
TGTGCCAGCTTAGGAGAGGCCTATGGCTACACCTTC
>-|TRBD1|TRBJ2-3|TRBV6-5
CASSYLFGQGTSTDTQYF
TGTGCCAGCAGTTACCTTTTTGGACAGGGCACTAGCACAGATACGCAGTATTTT
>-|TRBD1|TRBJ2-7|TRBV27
CASSLNVGQSYEQYF
TGTGCCAGCAGTTTAAACGTGGGACAGAGCTACGAGCAGTACTTC
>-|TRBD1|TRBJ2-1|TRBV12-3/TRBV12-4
CASSLWTGGKMNEQFF
TGTGCCAGCAGCCTTTGGACAGGGGGGAAGATGAATGAGCAGTTCTTC
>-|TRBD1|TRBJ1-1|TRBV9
CASSDRDRGSEAFF
TGTGCCAGCAGCGACCGGGACAGGGGCTCTGAAGCTTTCTTT
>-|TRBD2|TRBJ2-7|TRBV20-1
CSASGSGELLRYF
TGCAGTGCTAGTGGTAGCGGGGAGCTCCTACGGTACTTC
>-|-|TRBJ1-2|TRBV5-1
CASSAGQHAAEFYGYTF
TGCGCCAGCAGTGCAGGACAGCATGCCGCAGAATTCTATGGCTACACCTTC
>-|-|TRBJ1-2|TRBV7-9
CASSSTGNYGGYTF
TGTGCCAGCAGCTCCACAGGGAACTATGGGGGCTACACCTTC
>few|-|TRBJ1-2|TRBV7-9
CASSLGERGYTF
TGTGCCAGCAGCTTAGGGGAACGCGGCTACACCTTC